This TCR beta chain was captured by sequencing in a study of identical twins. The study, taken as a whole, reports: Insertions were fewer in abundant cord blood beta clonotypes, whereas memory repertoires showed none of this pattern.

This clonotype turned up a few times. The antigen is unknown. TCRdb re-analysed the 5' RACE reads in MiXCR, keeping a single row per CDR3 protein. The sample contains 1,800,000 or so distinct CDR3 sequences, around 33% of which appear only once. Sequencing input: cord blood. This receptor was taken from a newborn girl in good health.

The CDR3 coding sequence is TGCGCCAGCAGCCAAGGTCGGGGGATCCATGGCTACACCTTC. Residues: CASSQGRGIHGYTF. The chain uses TRBV4-1 and TRBJ1-2; perhaps TRBD1 as D (5 bases). V was pared by 1 base and J by 6 bases, with 12 bases between. The germline CDR1 and CDR2 sequences are MGHRA and YSYEKL. This CDR3 is 14 amino acids long.